The clone carrying this TCR beta chain came up a few times. Its antigen is still unknown. This entry belongs to a study of post-analysis software for immune sequencing data. On the study more broadly: Recorded disease courses covered relapsing-remitting, secondary progressive and progressive-relapsing multiple sclerosis. Some patients had no subtype annotation. The study, taken as a whole, reports: Multiple sclerosis was associated with a significant reduction in normalized Chao1 diversity relative to controls. The study found TRBV5-6, TRBV5-1 and TRBV20-1 among 4 or 5 TRBV segments more frequent in patients than controls.

CDR3 size: 17 residues. J lost 2 bases, V lost 3 bases, and 11 bases had no gene match. CDR1 is SGHRS and CDR2 is YFSETQ in the germline V gene. Unique molecular identifiers featured in each of the TCR beta cDNA libraries. From around 1 to 9.1 million T cells, 450,000 to 550,000 cDNA molecules were obtained. TCRdb re-analysed the PCR reads in MiXCR, keeping a single row per CDR3 protein. Here the sample spans hundreds of thousands of distinct CDR3 sequences, around 53% being singletons. The sample consisted of blood. This receptor was obtained from a girl aged 10 to 17 with multiple sclerosis. The chain couples TRBV5-1 to TRBJ2-3, with 8 bases that match TRBD2. CDR3 in DNA: TGCGCCAGCAGCTGGACGTGGGTAGCGGGGAACACAGATACGCAGTATTTT. Amino acid sequence: CASSWTWVAGNTDTQYF.